This T cell receptor beta chain was captured by sequencing in a study of shared clonotypes between healthy human individuals. The table came from immunoSEQ multiplex PCR; TCRdb's copy has only in-frame clones and leaves some out. This sample has about 490,000 clones, with roughly 80% found just once. This clone has just a few counts. Per the germline V gene, CDR1 is SGHRS and CDR2 is YFSETQ. The CDR3 consists of 18 residues. Losses at the gene ends were 4 bases for V and 4 bases for J; bases not matched to a gene: 16. The sequenced material came from PBMCs. The chain employs TRBV5-1 and TRBJ1-1, with 10 nucleotides matching TRBD1. This clonotype was obtained from a middle-aged woman in good health. Some clones in this sample may be carry-over from other donors' samples. CDR3 region: CASSGLWEPGQGITEAFF. DNA of the CDR3: TGCGCCAGCAGCGGCTTATGGGAACCGGGACAGGGGATCACTGAAGCTTTCTTT.